This T cell receptor beta chain was recovered during a study of T cell repertoires in cytomegalovirus infection. This CDR3 is 15 amino acids long. Trimming took off 1 base at V and 4 bases at J, with 8 bases between the two ends. Germline CDR1 is MDHEN and CDR2 is SYDVKM. TCRdb processed the reads anew with MiXCR; each CDR3 protein has one entry. The repertoire holds hundreds of thousands of distinct CDR3 sequences, with 20% to 30% as singletons. Sample: CD8+ T cells from PBMCs. This chain connects TRBV28 to TRBJ2-6, with D uncertain. This sequence originates from a human donor in good health (CMV status not recorded). Some clones in this sample may be carry-over from other donors' samples. CDR3 region: CASSLSVGGANVLTF. In nucleotides, the CDR3 is TGTGCCAGCAGTTTATCTGTAGGAGGGGCCAACGTCCTGACTTTC. The full variable domain, in which reference TRBV28 and TRBJ2-6 provide the parts outside the CDR3, is DVKVTQSSRYLVKRTGEKVFLECVQDMDHENMFWYRQDPGLGLRLIYFSYDVKMKEKGDIPEGYSVSREKKERFSLILESASTNQTSMYLCASSLSVGGANVLTFGAGSRLTVL.